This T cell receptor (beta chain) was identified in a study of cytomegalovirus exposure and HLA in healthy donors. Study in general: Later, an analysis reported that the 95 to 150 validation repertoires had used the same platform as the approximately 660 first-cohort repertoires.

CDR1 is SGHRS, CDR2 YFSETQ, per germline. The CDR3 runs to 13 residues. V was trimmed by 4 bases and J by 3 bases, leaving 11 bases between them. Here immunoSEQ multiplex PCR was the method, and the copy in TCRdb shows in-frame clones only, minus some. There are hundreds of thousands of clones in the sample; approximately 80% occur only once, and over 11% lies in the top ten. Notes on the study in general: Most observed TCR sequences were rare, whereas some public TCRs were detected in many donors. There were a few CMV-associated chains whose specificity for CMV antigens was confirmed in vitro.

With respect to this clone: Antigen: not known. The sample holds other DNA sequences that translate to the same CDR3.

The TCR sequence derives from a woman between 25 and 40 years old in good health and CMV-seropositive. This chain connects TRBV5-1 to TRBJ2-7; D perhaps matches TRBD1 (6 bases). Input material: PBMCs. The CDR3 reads CASSLGQIYEQYF. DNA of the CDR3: TGCGCCAGCAGCCTAGGACAGATCTACGAGCAGTACTTC.